This record concerns one T cell receptor (beta chain) sequence. The antigen it recognizes is unknown. No much larger clone is present one base from it, and per-base qualities are unavailable. Receptors were amplified or captured by the immunoSEQ multiplex PCR assay. Rearranged TCR beta chain sequences were amplified with the hsTCRB Kit following the manufacturer's protocol. TCRB libraries were sequenced on an Illumina MiSeq. The paper's data handling went like this. The proprietary platform of the kit vendor was used for demultiplexing, trimming and gene mapping. This immuneACCESS table, as held by TCRdb, lists in-frame sequences with V and J called but not all clones. Of the missing ones, under half trace to an unresolved V gene in checked studies; the others have no known cause. The V and J calls and clone size come from that table; D and trimming were worked out from the DNA. The sample includes over 50,000 clones, with around 80% observed a single time. The ten biggest clones cover around 4.6% of the sample.

The CDR3 runs 15 amino acids, cysteine and phenylalanine included. The only DNA kept is the CDR3, 45 bases in frame from the first base. The trim is 4 bases for V and 3 bases for J, with a gap of 17 bases between the germline ends. Via the germline V gene, CDR1 is SGHRS and CDR2 YFSETQ. The data were obtained in a study of a mutant IDH1 vaccine in newly diagnosed glioma (dated by TCRdb to the early 2020s). Broadly, across the study: Vaccination started 4-6 weeks after radiotherapy alone, or was given together with temozolomide cycles in the groups whose treatment included chemotherapy. Of the 25 to 35 patients who were treated, 62.5% were male and about 40% were female, and the mean age was around 40 years. Before enrollment, most patients had been given radiochemotherapy with temozolomide as standard therapy, while the rest had received either radiotherapy alone or temozolomide alone. The week-35 safety follow-up was designated visit V12, and the week-47 end of study was designated visit V13. Six visits were used for peripheral blood collection: V03 (baseline), V05, V07, V10, V12 and V13. For exploratory analyses, about two dozen treated patients had longitudinal TCRB deep sequencing done wherever samples were available.

The research as a whole found: It was noted by the authors that analyses of patient blood samples could not be reproduced owing to sample limitations. PBMC samples for TCRB deep sequencing were selected based on availability. Pseudoprogression appeared unrelated to alterations in the top peripheral T cell clonotypes detected by TCRB sequencing. Immune responses induced by the vaccine were seen in around 93% of patients across multiple MHC alleles.

The time point tag for this specimen amounts to: week 47, end of study. Every vaccine dose consisted of 300 ug of a 20-mer mutant IDH1 peptide in Montanide, administered subcutaneously together with topical imiquimod. Patients received eight vaccinations in weeks 1, 3, 5, 7, 11, 15, 19 and 23, corresponding to visits V03 through V10. Newly diagnosed WHO grade 3 or 4 IDH1-mutant astrocytomas showing loss of nuclear ATRX were present in the donors. The samples were drawn from NOA16, a multicentre, single-arm, open-label phase I trial in Germany that tested a mutant IDH1 peptide vaccine in humans for the first time. The DNeasy Blood and Tissue Kit was used to extract genomic DNA from EDTA blood for TCRB sequencing.

The sample here was PBMCs, taken from a glioma patient whose treatment included an IDH1 peptide vaccine. The sequence joins TRBV5-1 to TRBJ2-7; a weak D assignment points to TRBD2 (5 bases agree). The TCR originated in a woman aged 40-49 years with glioma. Some clones in this sample may be carry-over from other donors' samples. The sequenced DNA is TGCGCCAGCAGCGTACGACGGGGTTTCGACTACGAGCAGTACTTC. It encodes CASSVRRGFDYEQYF.